A single sample is the source of the 27 T cell receptor beta chains below, sequenced in a study of cytomegalovirus exposure and HLA in healthy donors (TCRdb year 2017). The protocol used for the library was the immunoSEQ multiplex PCR assay. TCRdb limited this immuneACCESS table to in-frame rearrangements with V and J called. A share of clones is missing; checked studies link under half to unresolved V genes, and the rest is unexplained. The sample data list some 140,000 clones, and about 86% of these were observed just once. Less than 3.5% of the sample rests with the top ten. Sequenced input: PBMCs. These TCRs come from a man between 18 and 29 years old in good health and CMV-seronegative.

This clone was found once. The chain couples TRBV28 to TRBJ2-7, with D perhaps matching TRBD2 (6 bases). CDR3 length equals 11 residues. CDR1 MDHEN and CDR2 SYDVKM come from the germline V gene. V was pared by 6 bases and J by 11 bases, with 14 bases between. CDR3 DNA: TGTGCCAGCAGAGATGGGAGGTGGGAGTACTTC. Translation: CASRDGRWEYF.

The V and J genes are TRBV7-2 and TRBJ2-1, with 14 positions matching TRBD2. Per germline, CDR1 SGHTA and CDR2 FQGNSA. This CDR3 region has 16 residues. The V segment lost 5 bases and the J segment 8 bases; nucleotides outside the gene matches: 8. The CDR3 reads CASSPQGLAGVDEQFF. For the CDR3, the DNA is TGTGCCAGCAGCCCACAGGGACTAGCGGGAGTCGATGAGCAGTTCTTC.

Here the CDR3 reads CASSGELKPTPGVGYTF. The CDR3 DNA reads TGTGCCAGCAGCGGCGAATTGAAACCAACCCCAGGGGTTGGCTACACCTTC. V and J are TRBV5-5 and TRBJ1-2; tentatively, D is TRBD1 (6 bases). Germline assignment: CDR1 SGHKS and CDR2 YYEKEE (reference sequence). With 4 bases removed from V and 7 bases from J, the gap between germline ends came to 26 bases. CDR3 length equals 17 residues. Full variable domain (remainder filled in from reference TRBV5-5 and TRBJ1-2): DAGVTQSPTHLIKTRGQQVTLRCSPISGHKSVSWYQQVLGQGPQFIFQYYEKEERGRGNFPDRFSARQFPNYSSELNVNALLLGDSALYLCASSGELKPTPGVGYTFGSGTRLTVV.

This clone was picked up one time. The V and J genes are TRBV2 and TRBJ1-5; 8 nucleotides match TRBD1. Trimming took 0 bases from V and 7 from J; bases not matched to a gene: 5. The CDR3 contains 15 residues. Germline CDR1 is SNHLY and CDR2 is FYNNEI. CDR3 region: CASSEAGQAFQPQHF. The CDR3, as DNA: TGTGCCAGCAGTGAAGCGGGACAGGCCTTCCAGCCCCAGCATTTT.

The V call is TRBV2, the J call TRBJ2-3; 11 nucleotides match TRBD2. Germline trimming cut 7 bases from V and 4 bases from J; bases unmatched to any gene: 4. CDR1 and CDR2 from the germline V gene are SNHLY and FYNNEI. This CDR3 comprises 14 residues. This chain's CDR3 is CASISGGGADTQYF. DNA for the CDR3: TGTGCCAGCATTAGCGGGGGGGGAGCAGATACGCAGTATTTT.

In this sample, this clone turned up once. The chain is built from TRBV2 and TRBJ2-3, with D perhaps matching TRBD2 (6 bases). V was trimmed by 3 bases and J by 1 base, leaving 17 bases between them. Germline-derived CDR1 and CDR2 are SNHLY and FYNNEI. This CDR3 region has 17 residues. CDR3 sequence reads: CASSDGTPGEGTDTQYF. The DNA of the CDR3 is TGTGCCAGCAGTGACGGGACTCCCGGCGAGGGCACAGATACGCAGTATTTT.

The V gene is TRBV28, the J gene TRBJ2-2; 10 bases align to TRBD1. CDR3 length equals 14 residues. With 8 bases clipped from V and 7 bases from J, the junction kept 7 bases outside the gene matches. Germline V CDR1 and CDR2: MDHEN, SYDVKM. CDR3 nucleotide sequence: TGTGCCAGCGAAACGGACAGGGGGTTCGGGGAGCTGTTTTTT. This translates into CASETDRGFGELFF.

The V gene is TRBV7-8, the J gene TRBJ2-5; TRBD2 agrees at 13 bases. This CDR3 contains 15 residues. The V segment lost 5 bases and the J segment 5 bases; nucleotides outside the gene matches: 5. Germline CDR1 is SGHVS and CDR2 is FQNEAQ. The CDR3 region is CASSRTSGRAETQYF. The DNA of the CDR3 is TGTGCCAGCAGCCGAACTAGCGGGAGGGCCGAGACCCAGTACTTC.

This chain links TRBV9 with TRBJ2-7; TRBD1 matches at 9 bases. CDR3 size: 14 residues. Germline V gene data show CDR1 as SGDLS and CDR2 as YYNGEE. V trimming: 4 bases; J trimming: 1 base; junction bases outside the gene matches: 3. The CDR3 loop is CASSRGTGSYEQYF. In DNA, the CDR3 is TGTGCCAGCAGCAGAGGGACAGGGTCCTACGAGCAGTACTTC.

In its sample, this clone was seen once. V is TRBV15 and J is TRBJ2-1, with TRBD1 matching 7 bases. J gave up 4 bases and V 0 bases, and 0 bases lay outside the gene matches. Germline loops: CDR1 LNHNV, CDR2 YYDKDF (reference sequence). This CDR3 comprises 14 residues. In DNA form, the CDR3 reads TGTGCCACCAGCAGAGACAGGGGGTACAATGAGCAGTTCTTC. Amino acid sequence: CATSRDRGYNEQFF.

This chain links TRBV5-4 with TRBJ2-7, with 11 bases lining up with TRBD2. Germline CDR1 SGHNT, CDR2 YYREEE (reference sequence). This CDR3 comprises 15 residues. The V and J ends lost 3 bases and 5 bases, in that order; junction bases with no gene match: 7. The CDR3 DNA reads as TGTGCCAGCAGCTCTAGCGGGGGGAAACTTGACGAGCAGTACTTC. It is translated as CASSSSGGKLDEQYF.

This clone occurred once. This rearrangement joins TRBV6-5 to TRBJ1-2; 7 nucleotides agree with TRBD1. The CDR3 runs 15 residues. Unmatched junction bases numbered 11, after V lost 6 bases and J lost 4 bases. The germline gives CDR1 MNHEY, CDR2 SVGAGI. CDR3 residues: CASSPYRGRSYGYTF. The CDR3 coding sequence is TGTGCCAGCAGCCCTTACAGGGGCCGGAGCTATGGCTACACCTTC.

The chain links TRBV30 to TRBJ2-3, with TRBD2 identical over 8 bases. Germline CDR1 is GTSNPN and CDR2 is SVGIG (reference sequence). The CDR3 has 13 amino acids. The J segment lost 4 bases and the V segment lost 5 bases, leaving 5 bases of the junction unmatched. CDR3 DNA sequence: TGTGCCTGGCAGCGGGAGAACGCAGATACGCAGTATTTT. Protein: CAWQRENADTQYF. Using reference TRBV30 and TRBJ2-3 for the parts outside the CDR3, the full variable domain is SQTIHQWPATLVQPVGSPLSLECTVEGTSNPNLYWYRQAAGRGLQLLFYSVGIGQISSEVPQNLSASRPQDRQFILSSKKLLLSDSGFYLCAWQRENADTQYFGPGTRLTVL.

This clone showed up just once. The chain combines TRBV28 with TRBJ1-5; tentatively, D is TRBD1 (6 bases). The germline CDR1 and CDR2 sequences are MDHEN and SYDVKM. The CDR3 totals 16 residues. V gave up 5 bases and J gave up 2 bases, with 16 bases separating them. The CDR3 reads CASSPPFRTGNQPQHF. CDR3 nucleotide sequence: TGTGCCAGCAGTCCACCCTTTAGGACAGGCAATCAGCCCCAGCATTTT.

This clone was recorded once. The genes are TRBV4-3 and TRBJ2-1; 14 bases line up with TRBD2. V was clipped by 6 bases and J by 8 bases; unmatched bases: 6. Germline V gene lookup returns CDR1 LGHNA and CDR2 YSLEER. This CDR3 region has 15 residues. The CDR3 nucleotides read TGCGCCAGCAGGGGGACTAGCGGGAGCTCAGATGAGCAGTTCTTC. Protein sequence: CASRGTSGSSDEQFF.

A note on this clone: Other DNA sequences in this specimen translate into the identical CDR3. The gene calls are TRBV7-8 and TRBJ2-7; 8 nucleotides agree with TRBD2. Germline-derived CDR1 and CDR2 are SGHVS and FQNEAQ. J lost 4 bases, V lost 1 base, and 0 bases had no gene match. The CDR3 has 13 residues. CDR3: CASSLGGGYEQYF. In nucleotides, the CDR3 is TGTGCCAGCAGCTTAGGCGGGGGGTACGAGCAGTACTTC.

The chain has TRBV28 and TRBJ2-3; TRBD2 aligns across 7 bases. Germline CDR1 MDHEN, CDR2 SYDVKM. The CDR3 has 16 residues. V trimming: 6 bases; J trimming: 5 bases; junction bases outside the gene matches: 14. The CDR3 sequence is CASSLSGTKDQDTQYF. The CDR3 DNA reads TGTGCCAGCAGCCTCTCCGGGACTAAGGATCAAGATACGCAGTATTTT.

This rearrangement joins TRBV7-2 to TRBJ2-5; the D gene is possibly TRBD1 (6 bases). V gave up 2 bases and J gave up 5 bases, with 9 bases separating them. Germline V gene lookup returns CDR1 SGHTA and CDR2 FQGNSA. This CDR3 has 13 residues. CDR3 sequence: CASSLRGSETQYF. CDR3 DNA: TGTGCCAGCAGCTTAAGGGGGAGCGAGACCCAGTACTTC.

The chain couples TRBV4-1 to TRBJ1-2; tentative D call: TRBD1 (5 bases). There are 14 residues in the CDR3. Trimming took off 4 bases at V and 8 bases at J, with 17 bases between the two ends. Germline CDR1 is MGHRA and CDR2 is YSYEKL. CDR3 nucleotide sequence: TGCGCCAGCAGCCCCAGGGAGGAGGCGGGCGGCTACACCTTC. It yields the protein CASSPREEAGGYTF.

V usage is TRBV6-1 and J usage is TRBJ2-5, with 10 bases aligning to TRBD2. CDR1 and CDR2 (germline): MNHNS, SASEGT. The CDR3 has 16 residues. V shed 3 bases and J 4 bases; nucleotides not matched to a gene: 8. DNA of the CDR3: TGTGCCAGCAGTGACGGACTAGCGGCCCACCTAGAGACCCAGTACTTC. This codes for CASSDGLAAHLETQYF.

V gene TRBV30 combines with J gene TRBJ1-2; D remains unclear. This CDR3 contains 14 residues. Germline V CDR1 and CDR2: GTSNPN, SVGIG (reference sequence). V lost 0 bases, J lost 4 bases, and 12 bases lay in between. CDR3 DNA sequence: TGTGCCTGGAGTGTACGCGTCTTTGCCTATGGCTACACCTTC. It codes for CAWSVRVFAYGYTF. The full variable domain, with the rest looked up from reference TRBV30 and TRBJ1-2, is SQTIHQWPATLVQPVGSPLSLECTVEGTSNPNLYWYRQAAGRGLQLLFYSVGIGQISSEVPQNLSASRPQDRQFILSSKKLLLSDSGFYLCAWSVRVFAYGYTFGSGTRLTVV.

CDR3 protein: CASSTRTSGSKSYEQYF. The CDR3, as DNA: TGTGCCAGTAGTACCCGGACTAGCGGGAGCAAGAGCTACGAGCAGTACTTC. The V and J genes are TRBV19 and TRBJ2-7; 13 bases are shared with TRBD2. Trimming removed 4 bases from V and 3 bases from J; junction bases left unmatched: 9. The CDR3 is made up of 17 amino acids. Germline loops: CDR1 LNHDA, CDR2 SQIVND (reference sequence).

The chain carries TRBV6-1 and TRBJ1-5; D possibly corresponds to TRBD1 (6 bases). The V gene lost 3 bases and the J gene lost 3 bases, with 12 bases spanning the gap. CDR1 MNHNS and CDR2 SASEGT come from the germline V gene. The CDR3 contains 15 residues. The CDR3 coding sequence is TGTGCCAGCAGTGAGCAGGGGACCCTCAATCAGCCCCAGCATTTT. It translates to CASSEQGTLNQPQHF.

The chain employs TRBV6-1 and TRBJ1-2; no firm D call. The CDR3 totals 15 residues. Germline V gene lookup returns CDR1 MNHNS and CDR2 SASEGT. V gave up 3 bases and J gave up 5 bases, with 16 bases separating them. This CDR3 is CASSEYSEDLYGYTF. CDR3 nucleotide sequence: TGTGCCAGCAGTGAGTACTCCGAGGATCTATATGGCTACACCTTC.

This chain links TRBV7-9 with TRBJ1-2; TRBD1 agrees at 9 bases. V was pared by 1 base and J by 4 bases, with 7 bases of the junction left unmatched. The germline V gene encodes CDR1 SEHNR and CDR2 FQNEAQ (reference sequence). CDR3 size: 16 residues. The CDR3 DNA reads TGTGCCAGCAGCTTAGTGCCGGGACAGGGCATCTATGGCTACACCTTC. Its protein is CASSLVPGQGIYGYTF.

The V gene is TRBV19, the J gene TRBJ1-6; perhaps TRBD1 as D (6 bases). The CDR3 length is 17 residues. Germline CDR1 is LNHDA and CDR2 is SQIVND (reference sequence). Trimming took 6 bases from V and 10 from J, leaving 25 bases between them. The CDR3 sequence: CASRPGRGLKGGSPLHF. CDR3 coding DNA: TGTGCCAGTAGACCCGGACGGGGGCTAAAGGGAGGGTCACCCCTCCACTTT.

The chain couples TRBV19 to TRBJ2-1; tentatively, D is TRBD2 (6 bases). Trimming pared 7 bases from V and 9 bases from J, leaving 19 bases between. The germline gives CDR1 LNHDA, CDR2 SQIVND (reference sequence). The CDR3 contains 14 residues. The chain's CDR3 is CASTPGLTTGEQFF. The CDR3 nucleotides are TGTGCCAGTACCCCGGGACTCACCACCGGTGAGCAGTTCTTC.